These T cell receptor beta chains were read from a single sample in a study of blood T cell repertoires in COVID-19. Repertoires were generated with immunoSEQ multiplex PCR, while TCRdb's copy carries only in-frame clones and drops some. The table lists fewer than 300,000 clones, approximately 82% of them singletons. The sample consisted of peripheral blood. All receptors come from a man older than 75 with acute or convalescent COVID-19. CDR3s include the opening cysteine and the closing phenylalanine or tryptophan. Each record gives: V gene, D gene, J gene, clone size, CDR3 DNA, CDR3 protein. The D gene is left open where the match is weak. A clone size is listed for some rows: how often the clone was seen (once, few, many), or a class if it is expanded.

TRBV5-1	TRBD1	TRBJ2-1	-	TGCGCCAGCAGCTTGGATGTGACAGGGGCCAATGAGCAGTTCTTC	CASSLDVTGANEQFF
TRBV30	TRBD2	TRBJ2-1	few	TGTGCCTGGAGCCGGAGACTAGCGGGGGTTCATCAGGGGCAGTTCTTC	CAWSRRLAGVHQGQFF
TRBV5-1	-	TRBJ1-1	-	TGCGCCAGCAGTTCGGGGGGCGCAGAAGCTTTCTTT	CASSSGGAEAFF
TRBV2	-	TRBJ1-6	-	TGTGCCAGCAGTGGAAGGGGCTCCTATAATTCACCCCTCCACTTT	CASSGRGSYNSPLHF
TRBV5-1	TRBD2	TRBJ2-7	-	TGCGCCAGCAGCTTGGAAGGCGGGAGGACCTCCTACGAGCAGTACTTC	CASSLEGGRTSYEQYF
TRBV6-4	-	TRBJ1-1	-	TGTGCCAGCAAGAACAACGGGGGCACTGAAGCTTTCTTT	CASKNNGGTEAFF
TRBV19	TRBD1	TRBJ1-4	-	TGTGCCAGTAGTCCTGACAGGGGCCTGTTTTTT	CASSPDRGLFF
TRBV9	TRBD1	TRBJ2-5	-	TGTGCCAGCAGCGTAGTGACACGGCCGAAGGGACAGGGGGTCGGCTCAAGGACGGAGACCCAGTACTTC	CASSVVTRPKGQGVGSRTETQYF
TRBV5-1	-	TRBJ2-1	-	TGCGCCAGCAGCTTTGGCGGGCCCAACAATGAGCAGTTCTTC	CASSFGGPNNEQFF
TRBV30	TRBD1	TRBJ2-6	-	TGTGCCTGGACGCCGGGACAGGTGATGTCTGGGGCCAACGTCCTGACTTTC	CAWTPGQVMSGANVLTF
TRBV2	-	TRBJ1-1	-	TGTGCCAGCCAGACAGGTTTTGGGACTGAAGCTTTCTTT	CASQTGFGTEAFF
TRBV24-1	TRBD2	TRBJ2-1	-	TGTGCCACCAGTGATGAGGGACTAGCGGGAGGGAATGAGCAGTTCTTC	CATSDEGLAGGNEQFF
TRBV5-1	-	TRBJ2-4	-	TGCGCCAGCAGCTTGCGGCCAGGCCCTACATCAAACATTCAGTACTTC	CASSLRPGPTSNIQYF
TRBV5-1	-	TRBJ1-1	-	TGCGCCAGCAGCTCGTTACAGGGGAACACTGAAGCTTTCTTT	CASSSLQGNTEAFF
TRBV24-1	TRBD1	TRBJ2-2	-	TGTGCCACCAGTGACGGAGGACAGGGGGGTACCGGGGAGCTGTTTTTT	CATSDGGQGGTGELFF
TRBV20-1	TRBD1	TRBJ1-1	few	TGCAGTGCGGGGACAGTTGAAGCTTTCTTT	CSAGTVEAFF
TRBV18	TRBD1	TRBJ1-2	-	TGTGCCAGCTCACCAACCGGGACAGGGAGGGGACCATATGGCTACACCTTC	CASSPTGTGRGPYGYTF
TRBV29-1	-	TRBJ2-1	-	TGCAGCGTTGTAGGTCAGGGGCGGACTAATGAGCAGTTCTTC	CSVVGQGRTNEQFF
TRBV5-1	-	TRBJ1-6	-	TGCGCCAGCAGCTTGCTCTCAACAGGGATCGGTTCACCCCTCCACTTT	CASSLLSTGIGSPLHF
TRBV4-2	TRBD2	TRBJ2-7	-	TGTGCCAGCAGCCAAGACTCCCTAGCGGGAGGGGAGCAGTACTTC	CASSQDSLAGGEQYF
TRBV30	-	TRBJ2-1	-	TGTGCCTGGACGGGGGACCATGACAATGAGCAGTTCTTC	CAWTGDHDNEQFF
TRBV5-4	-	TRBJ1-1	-	TGTGCCAGCAGCTTGGCCCGGGGTGGCAGGGAAGCTTTCTTT	CASSLARGGREAFF
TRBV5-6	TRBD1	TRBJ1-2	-	TGTGCCAGCAGACGGGACAGGGCTTTCAATGGCTACACCTTC	CASRRDRAFNGYTF
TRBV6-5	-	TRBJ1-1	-	TGTGCCAGCAGCTCCGTTCAGGGGGAAGCTTTCTTT	CASSSVQGEAFF
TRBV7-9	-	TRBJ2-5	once	TGTGCCAGCAGCCTCCTCGCGACAAAAGAGACCCAGTACTTC	CASSLLATKETQYF
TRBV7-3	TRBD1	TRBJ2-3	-	TGTGCCAGCAGCTTACTCCCGGACAGGGGGCTATATACGCAGTATTTT	CASSLLPDRGLYTQYF
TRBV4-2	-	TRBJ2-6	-	TGTGCCAGCAGCCAAGATTATTCGGTCTCTGGGGCCAACGTCCTGACTTTC	CASSQDYSVSGANVLTF
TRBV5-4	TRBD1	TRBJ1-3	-	TGTGCCAGCAGCCAGGTTCCAGGGGGCTCTGGAAACACCATATATTTT	CASSQVPGGSGNTIYF
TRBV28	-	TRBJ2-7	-	TGTGCCAGCAGTGTAACTAGGTTCCCCTACGAGCAGTACTTC	CASSVTRFPYEQYF
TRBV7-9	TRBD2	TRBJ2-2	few	TGTGTCTCAACCGGGAGGGGCCTTATAGCCGGGGAGCTGTTTTTT	CVSTGRGLIAGELFF
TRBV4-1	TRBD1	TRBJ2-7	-	TGCGCCAGCAGCCAAGGCGGGACAGGGGGTCTCTTAAACGAGCAGTACTTC	CASSQGGTGGLLNEQYF
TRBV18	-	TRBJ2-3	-	TGTGCCAGCTCGCCCCTAGCCTTCGGCACAGATACGCAGTATTTT	CASSPLAFGTDTQYF
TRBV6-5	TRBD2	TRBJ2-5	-	TGTGCCAGCAGTTACGCGGGACTAGCGAGTCAAGAGACCCAGTACTTC	CASSYAGLASQETQYF
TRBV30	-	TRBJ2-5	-	TGTGCCTGGGGCCCAGCGGAGACCCAGTACTTC	CAWGPAETQYF
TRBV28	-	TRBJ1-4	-	TGTGCCAGCAGTCCCCGGACAGTCGGTGAAAAACTGTTTTTT	CASSPRTVGEKLFF
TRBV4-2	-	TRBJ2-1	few	TGTGCCAGCAGCCCCCTGTTTACGGTCGGCGGTGAGCAGTTCTTC	CASSPLFTVGGEQFF
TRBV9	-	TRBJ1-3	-	TGTGCCAGCAGCTCAAGACAAGCTGGAAACACCATATATTTT	CASSSRQAGNTIYF
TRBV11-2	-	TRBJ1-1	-	TGTGCCAGCACCGGACGGGGTTTCATGAACACTGAAGCTTTCTTT	CASTGRGFMNTEAFF
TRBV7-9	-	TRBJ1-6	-	TGTGCCAGCAGCTTACGCGGGGGACGGGATAATTCACCCCTCCACTTT	CASSLRGGRDNSPLHF
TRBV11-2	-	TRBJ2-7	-	TGTGCCAGCAGCCAGGGTAGGCAGTACGAGCAGTACTTC	CASSQGRQYEQYF
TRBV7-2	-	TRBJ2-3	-	TGTGCCAGCAGCTTAGGCCTAAGAGGGCAGGGCACAGATACGCAGTATTTT	CASSLGLRGQGTDTQYF
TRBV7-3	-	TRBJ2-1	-	TGTGCCAGCAGCTTAGACAGGGAGCAGTTCTTC	CASSLDREQFF
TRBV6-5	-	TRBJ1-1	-	TGTGCCAGCAGCTCCTATGGGGGCTGGACTGAAGCTTTCTTT	CASSSYGGWTEAFF
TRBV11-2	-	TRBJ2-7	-	TGTGCCAGCAGCCCTAATCCCTACGAGCAGTACTTC	CASSPNPYEQYF
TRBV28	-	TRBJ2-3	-	TGTGCCAGCAGCCCACAGCAGGGGGGAGATACGCAGTATTTT	CASSPQQGGDTQYF
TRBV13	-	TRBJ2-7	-	TGTGCCAGCAGCTTAGTCGGTACCTACGAGCAGTACTTC	CASSLVGTYEQYF
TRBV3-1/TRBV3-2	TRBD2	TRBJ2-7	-	TGTGCCAGCAGCCAAGGGACTAGCGGGACGCCCCCCCGATTTCCCGAGCAGTACTTC	CASSQGTSGTPPRFPEQYF
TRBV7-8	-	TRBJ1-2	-	TGTGCCAGCAGCTTAGAGGGTGGCAGGGGCTATGGCTACACCTTC	CASSLEGGRGYGYTF
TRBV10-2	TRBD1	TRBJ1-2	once	TGCGCCAGCAGTGACAGGGGGGACTATGGCTACACCTTC	CASSDRGDYGYTF
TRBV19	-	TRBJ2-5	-	TGTGCCAGTAGTATAGCGGGGGTCAGGAAGACCCAGTACTTC	CASSIAGVRKTQYF
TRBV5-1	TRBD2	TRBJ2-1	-	TGCGCCAGCAGCAAAACTAGCGGGAGTTATGAGCAGTTCTTC	CASSKTSGSYEQFF
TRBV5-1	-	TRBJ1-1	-	TGCGCCAGCAGTCAACAGGGTTTATTCACTGAAGCTTTCTTT	CASSQQGLFTEAFF
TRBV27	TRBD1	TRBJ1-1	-	TGTGCCAGCAGTTTAACCCGGACAGGCTCCAAAGGCACTGAAGCTTTCTTT	CASSLTRTGSKGTEAFF
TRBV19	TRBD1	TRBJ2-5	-	TGTGCCAGTAGACCCGACAGGGGTCGGGAGACCCAGTACTTC	CASRPDRGRETQYF